Shown below are 10 T cell receptor beta chains from a single sample sequenced in a study of T cell changes during pregnancy in multiple sclerosis. This table comes from immunoSEQ multiplex PCR, and its TCRdb copy is limited to in-frame clones, with some not included. The top ten clones hold approximately 0.5% of a sample with 35,000 to 45,000 clones, roughly 89% of them seen once. The material sequenced was CD4+ T cells from peripheral blood mononuclear cells, taken in the first trimester of pregnancy. Every receptor here comes from a female donor with multiple sclerosis, enrolled in a pregnancy study.

This chain connects TRBV5-8 to TRBJ1-5; 8 bases are shared with TRBD1. The CDR3 has 15 residues. Germline lookup yields CDR1 SGHTS and CDR2 YDEGEE. With V trimmed by 4 bases and J by 6 bases, 9 bases remained unmatched. The CDR3 DNA follows: TGTGCCAGCAGCATCGGGACAGGTCGTCGTCAGCCCCAGCATTTT. Translated, it gives CASSIGTGRRQPQHF.

The chain uses TRBV7-2 and TRBJ1-3; D is undetermined. Trimming took 2 bases from V and 1 from J, leaving 9 bases between them. The germline gives CDR1 SGHTA, CDR2 FQGNSA. There are 15 residues in the CDR3. This CDR3 is CASSLMQISGNTIYF. The CDR3, as DNA: TGTGCCAGCAGCTTAATGCAGATTTCTGGAAACACCATATATTTT.

This chain links TRBV27 with TRBJ1-5; tentatively, D is TRBD1 (5 bases). V lost 5 bases to trimming and J lost 5 bases, with 10 bases between them. CDR3 length: 13 residues. The germline V gene has CDR1 MNHEY and CDR2 SMNVEV (reference sequence). The CDR3 nucleotides are TGTGCCAGCAGTCAGCGGGGCGATCAGCCCCAGCATTTT. Translation gives CASSQRGDQPQHF.

The chain is built from TRBV19 and TRBJ2-1; tentative D call: TRBD1 (5 bases). The length of the CDR3 is 13 residues. V lost 3 bases and J lost 8, with 11 bases in between. CDR1 is LNHDA, CDR2 SQIVND, per germline (reference sequence). CDR3 loop: CASSIGASYEQFF. CDR3 nucleotides: TGTGCCAGTAGTATTGGGGCGAGCTATGAGCAGTTCTTC.

The chain is built from TRBV5-1 and TRBJ1-4; the D gene is possibly TRBD1 (5 bases). CDR3 length equals 16 residues. CDR1 is SGHRS and CDR2 is YFSETQ in the germline V gene. Trimming pared 4 bases from V and 2 bases from J, leaving 15 bases between. The CDR3: CASSVTAGGTNEKLFF. The CDR3 nucleotides read TGCGCCAGCAGCGTGACCGCTGGGGGGACTAATGAAAAACTGTTTTTT.

The chain combines TRBV9 with TRBJ1-1, with 7 bases fitting TRBD1. CDR1 is SGDLS and CDR2 is YYNGEE in the germline V gene. CDR3 length equals 16 residues. J lost 0 bases, V lost 4 bases, and 9 bases had no gene match. The CDR3 coding sequence is TGTGCCAGCAGCCCGCGGACAGGACTAATGAACACTGAAGCTTTCTTT. This codes for CASSPRTGLMNTEAFF.

This rearrangement joins TRBV6-1 to TRBJ1-3, with D hard to call. Trimming left V 4 bases short and J 8 bases short, with 15 bases between. Germline CDR1 is MNHNS and CDR2 is SASEGT. The CDR3 contains 14 residues. The CDR3 nucleotides read TGTGCCAGCAGTGGTTTCGGGAGGGTAGACACCATATATTTT. Translation: CASSGFGRVDTIYF.

V and J are TRBV14 and TRBJ1-1; D remains ambiguous. Trimming removed 2 bases at V and 0 bases at J, with 7 bases between. The germline CDR1 and CDR2 sequences are SGHDN and FVKESK. The CDR3 consists of 14 residues. For the CDR3, the DNA is TGTGCCAGCAGCCAACCGGGGATGAACACTGAAGCTTTCTTT. Its translation: CASSQPGMNTEAFF.

This clone came up once. V usage is TRBV27 and J usage is TRBJ2-2; 9 bases line up with TRBD2. This CDR3 is built from 15 residues. J lost 6 bases, V lost 6 bases, and 8 bases had no gene match. Germline CDR1 and CDR2: MNHEY and SMNVEV (reference sequence). The CDR3 nucleotides read TGTGCCAGCAGCTTGACTAGCGGAGTTGCCGGGGAGCTGTTTTTT. Its protein is CASSLTSGVAGELFF.

V is TRBV18 and J is TRBJ2-7; 11 nucleotides agree with TRBD1. Germline CDR1 is KGHSH and CDR2 is LQKENI. The CDR3 spans 19 residues. V was clipped by 5 bases and J by 3 bases; unmatched bases: 18. CDR3 sequence: CASSTKSGTGGPYSYEQYF. CDR3 bases: TGTGCCAGCTCAACTAAGTCCGGGACAGGGGGGCCCTACAGCTACGAGCAGTACTTC.